The 2 T cell receptor beta chains in this list originate from one sample, sequenced in a study of T-cell memory formation after mild COVID-19. TCRdb used MiXCR to reprocess the 5' RACE reads, holding one entry per CDR3 protein. Of a few hundred thousand distinct CDR3 sequences in the sample, roughly 23% were seen once. What was sequenced was PBMCs or a T cell subset sorted from them (not recorded which). The source is an adult woman who had mild COVID-19 (a few samples of this study predate the infection). Cell type and time point are not known.

This clonotype was counted a single time. The V gene is TRBV7-7, the J gene TRBJ2-3; no reliable D call. V was shortened by 5 bases and J by 0 bases, with 12 bases between the two germline ends. The germline CDR1 and CDR2 sequences are SSHAT and FNYEAQ (reference sequence). The CDR3 is 15 residues long. CDR3 DNA sequence: TGTGCCAGCAGCCCGGAGCCAGGAAGCACAGATACGCAGTATTTT. This codes for CASSPEPGSTDTQYF.

This clonotype was picked up many times. The chain combines TRBV18 with TRBJ2-5; perhaps TRBD1 as D (6 bases). Germline V gene sequence: CDR1 KGHSH, CDR2 LQKENI. CDR3 length: 18 residues. V gave up 3 bases and J gave up 5 bases, with 25 bases separating them. The CDR3 is CASSPRDTGQQPWETQYF. CDR3 sequence (DNA): TGTGCCAGCTCACCCCGGGACACTGGCCAGCAGCCTTGGGAGACCCAGTACTTC.